Described below is a single T cell receptor gamma chain sequence and its context. Its antigen is currently unknown. The data were taken from a study of Vδ1+ human thymocytes. Whole-study results and caveats: Thymic TRG and TRD repertoires appeared highly polyclonal.

Extracted RNA was reverse transcribed into cDNA. Multiplex PCR used pooled V-gene forward primers and a constant-region reverse primer to amplify CDR3s. TCRdb processed the multiplex PCR reads again with the CATT caller. The sample has some 9,000 gamma-chain clones, roughly 56% seen once; the top ten hold about 1.4%. CDR3 length: 14 amino acids. J gave up 4 bases and V 5 bases, and 11 bases lay outside the gene matches. CDR1 is VENAVY, CDR2 YDSYNSRV, per germline. The clonotype originates from a girl less than two years old who had congenital heart surgery. This chain uses TRGV8 with TRGJ1 or TRGJ2. Because TCRdb records no J gene, it was assigned here through a match of the DNA to germline. Material: Vdelta1+ gamma-delta thymocytes from the thymus. The subset: FACS-sorted CD3+ TCRalphabeta- TCRVdelta1+ TCRVdelta2- thymocytes. CDR3 loop: CATWGLPEYYKKLF. The CDR3 coding sequence is TGTGCCACCTGGGGCCTCCCTGAGTATTATAAGAAACTCTTT.